This T cell receptor beta chain was found in a study of cytomegalovirus exposure and HLA in healthy donors (dated by TCRdb to the late 2010s). For context, the study as a whole: An earlier analysis of a few hundred of the donors reported about 260 Gb of sequence data and 117 million unique TCR beta sequences obtained from 150 million to 200 million T cells. Genome-wide SNP genotypes for about 55% of the roughly 670 donors were used in a later genetic analysis, which treated that subset as a discovery cohort. Among the roughly 390 genotyped donors, around 81% belonged to the genetic ancestry cluster associated with self-reported Caucasian donors. Every discovery cohort repertoire had been produced on one sequencing platform. Rather than using new phenotypic data, the later analysis identified candidate immune exposures from TCR beta sequences and from how often those sequences occurred across donors. To study patterns of TCR occurrence, a later analysis re-analyzed previously published TCR beta repertoires from 600 to 750 donors and added high-resolution HLA genotyping. Roughly 5 DR-DQ haplotypes were treated as single units for association and clustering because of strong linkage in the cohort. Typing coverage differed by locus: A, B, C, DRB1 and DQB1 were typed in about 620-640 donors, DQA1 in roughly 510, DPA1 in roughly 590, and DPB1 in roughly 470. High-throughput TCR immunosequencing, statistical association of individual TCRs with disease status, and machine learning were combined to predict cytomegalovirus infection status. The study aimed to test whether signatures of past pathogen exposure could be identified by cataloging public T cell receptors. The study used immunosequencing to profile the T cell repertoires of around 600 subjects and linked those repertoires to cytomegalovirus serostatus. Among roughly 400 genotyped donors of the cohort, an average of around 250,000 unique TCR beta nucleotide sequences was sequenced per donor, of which 15% to 20% were non-productive. Donor age, sex, ethnicity and CMV serostatus were compiled alongside the repertoire data. Besides the first cohort of roughly 700 subjects, a separate validation cohort made up of roughly 120 different subjects was used. Approximately 300 gigabases of sequencing data and about 92 million unique TCR sequences made up an early release that covered approximately 620 HLA-typed donors. Class I and class II HLA loci were covered by the typing at four-digit resolution. In an earlier analysis of roughly 540 of the donors, high-throughput TCR beta sequencing was used to judge whether each TCR beta V gene segment behaved as functional or pseudogenic.

In total, more than 500 healthy bone marrow donors made up the cohort. At the time of sampling, all cohort members were nominally healthy, though unrecorded immune exposures were likely present. The donor was CMV seropositive and was included in the group of 290 or so seropositive cohort members. Every donor gave a peripheral blood sample, and the peripheral blood mononuclear cells from that sample were used for TCR beta sequencing. Genomic DNA extraction from the blood cell samples was performed with the Qiagen DNeasy Blood Extraction Kit. The full study reports these points: Strong co-occurrence of HLA alleles, especially DR and DQ, made assigning TCR associations to individual alleles difficult. A group of highly shared sequence variants was considered likely to be a technical artifact of the sequencing pipeline. In this cohort, only TCR beta chains were sequenced, and detectable features were limited by the absence of alpha or paired-chain data. According to a later analysis, most CMV-associated TCR beta chains appeared to be HLA-restricted, and the HLA associations seemed to be driven largely by CMV exposure. For the cohort, immune exposure information was limited to CMV serostatus. The authors suggested that the approach could potentially be extended to other disease states and immunological phenotypes. Because counts were too low, about 15 rarely observed V segments, including chromosome 9 orphons, were left out of the earlier analysis of some 600 of the donors. A later analysis found that TCR association rates varied across HLA loci, with DRB1 alleles showing the most associated TCRs and HLA-C alleles the fewest. A further reported finding was that TCR beta sequences accurately predicted the HLA-A and HLA-B alleles for most subjects in the first cohort. In a later genetic analysis, fewer N-insertions in productive TCRs were reported among donors in an Asian-associated ancestry cluster than the approximately 710-donor mean. HLA typing was unavailable for some donors at each locus, so association tests used only the typed subset. Most TCR sequences were observed very rarely across donors, whereas some public TCRs were present in many individuals. In an earlier analysis of some 500 of the donors, most TCR beta V segments were observed in productive rearrangements about 87% or about 30% of the time, broadly matching IMGT annotations. Correlated functional status among segregating V segments might reflect linkage disequilibrium, but an unknown experimental factor could not be ruled out. According to a later analysis, parvovirus B19, influenza, CMV and Epstein-Barr virus appeared linked to several top co-occurrence clusters. A few of the identified cytomegalovirus-associated TCR beta chains were confirmed in vitro to be specific for cytomegalovirus antigens. Roughly uniform sequencing depth across donors was assumed in presence/absence analyses, although this assumption may not hold. A later analysis associated 15,000 to 20,000 TCR beta sequences with specific HLA alleles at a false discovery rate of 0.05. In a later analysis, HLA-associated TCR beta chains were found to be more clonally expanded and to have lower generation probabilities than equally common non-associated chains. The 87-base-pair reads could not distinguish some IMGT-functional V segments, including TRBV6-2 and TRBV6-3, so those segments were excluded. A total of about 150 TCR beta chains were listed by the study as associated with cytomegalovirus. Cytomegalovirus status was reported to be diagnosed by the classifier with high specificity and sensitivity in both the original and validation cohorts. A later genetic analysis associated a missense DCLRE1C variant with V-gene and J-gene trimming of TCR beta chains, and an independent cohort replicated the association.

With regard to this clone: Its antigen remains undetermined. The junction departs from germline at one end; a sequencing error may be responsible.

Including cysteine and phenylalanine, the CDR3 has 13 amino acids. Only the CDR3 part of the read is kept: 39 bases, read in frame from the first base. The germline V gene yields MNHNS for CDR1 and SASEGT for CDR2. Libraries were prepared through the immunoSEQ multiplex PCR assay. The multiplex PCR relied on a mix of 60 forward primers for TCR Vbeta segments and 13 reverse primers for TCR Jbeta segments. The CDR3 region of rearranged TCR beta genes was amplified from genomic DNA by a multiplex PCR assay. On the Illumina HiSeq System, the amplified TCR beta libraries were sequenced as 87-base-pair reads. In the original analysis: Across the 700 or so repertoires, a later analysis counted tens of millions of unique TCR beta chains, about 10 million of which were shared by at least two donors. Raw reads were error-corrected and collapsed into unique sequences with a nearest-neighbor algorithm that merged closely related sequences to remove PCR and sequencing errors. Alignment of CDR3 sequences to IMGT reference sequences was used to assign V, D and J gene segments. For a sequence to be retained, at least a six-nucleotide match to both a V gene segment and a J gene segment was required. A rearrangement counted as productive if the CDR3 had no stop codons and remained in frame with V and J, and every other rearrangement counted as non-productive. CDR3 was defined according to IMGT convention as the region running from the second conserved V-encoded cysteine to the conserved J-encoded phenylalanine. The earlier analysis of about 530 of the donors excluded any sequence lacking an unambiguous match to a single V gene segment. In an earlier analysis of approximately 610 of the donors, V segments were called functional above 56.7% productive rearrangements and were called segregating when the between-donor standard deviation exceeded 5%. A statistical classification framework was built to diagnose cytomegalovirus status from the catalog of TCR beta chain sequences. In a later analysis, TCR nucleotide sequences were compared against IMGT/GENE-DB human TR gene sequences so that V and J genes could be assigned. Using the TCRdist pipeline, a later analysis assigned CDR3 sequences along with most-parsimonious VDJ recombination scenarios. In a later analysis, each TCR beta chain was defined by its CDR3 amino acid sequence together with its V-gene family, and reads lacking a unique V-gene family were excluded. To address suspected cross-contamination and a sequencing artifact, a later analysis removed around 600 highly shared, low-generation-probability nucleotide sequences. A later analysis calculated a clonal expansion index for each public chain from normalized within-repertoire ranks of inferred template counts. In a later analysis, generation probabilities were computed with a VDJ recombination model fitted to out-of-frame rearrangements, and the resulting probabilities were checked against IGoR. In a later analysis, hypergeometric tests were used to score TCR-TCR, TCR-HLA and TCR-CMV co-occurrence, with a repertoire-size bias correction applied to TCR pairs. To estimate false discovery rates, a later analysis permuted the HLA or CMV assignments 20 times. In a later analysis, co-occurring TCRs were grouped with DBSCAN, and TCRdist sequence similarity was added when clustering was performed within HLA-allele-positive subsets. Repertoires with fewer than 30,000 or more than 120,000 public chains, plus five repertoires with anomalous nucleotide sharing, were excluded from co-occurrence clustering. In its TCRdb copy, this immuneACCESS table keeps in-frame sequences only and misses some clones. Where compared with another copy, unresolved V genes explain less than half of these, and the others have no known cause. V, J and clone size reflect that table, while D and trimming were determined from the DNA. The sample yields roughly 120,000 clones; around four fifths were counted once. Around 28% of the sample comes from the top ten.

Sequenced sample: PBMCs. This clonotype was sampled from a man aged 60 to 69 in good health and CMV-seropositive. The chain was built from TRBV6-1 and TRBJ2-2; tentative D gene TRBD2, with 5 bases matching. Read as DNA, the sequence is TGTGCCAGCAGTATGGTCCTGAACGGGGAGCTGTTTTTC. The resulting protein is CASSMVLNGELFF.